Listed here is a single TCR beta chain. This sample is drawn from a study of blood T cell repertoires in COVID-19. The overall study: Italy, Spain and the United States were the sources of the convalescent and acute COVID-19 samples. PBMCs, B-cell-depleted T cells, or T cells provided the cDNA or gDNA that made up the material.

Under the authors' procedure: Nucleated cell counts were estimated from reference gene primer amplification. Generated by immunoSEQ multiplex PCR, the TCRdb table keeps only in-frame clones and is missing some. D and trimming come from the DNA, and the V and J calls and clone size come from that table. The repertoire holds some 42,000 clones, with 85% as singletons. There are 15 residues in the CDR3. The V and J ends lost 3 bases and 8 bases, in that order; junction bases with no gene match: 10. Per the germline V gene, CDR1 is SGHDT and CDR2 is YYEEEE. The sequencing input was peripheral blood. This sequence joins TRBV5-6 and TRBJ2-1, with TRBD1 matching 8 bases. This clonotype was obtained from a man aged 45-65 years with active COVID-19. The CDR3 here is CASSSGTGWGDEQFF. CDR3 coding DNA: TGTGCCAGCAGCTCAGGGACAGGATGGGGCGATGAGCAGTTCTTC.